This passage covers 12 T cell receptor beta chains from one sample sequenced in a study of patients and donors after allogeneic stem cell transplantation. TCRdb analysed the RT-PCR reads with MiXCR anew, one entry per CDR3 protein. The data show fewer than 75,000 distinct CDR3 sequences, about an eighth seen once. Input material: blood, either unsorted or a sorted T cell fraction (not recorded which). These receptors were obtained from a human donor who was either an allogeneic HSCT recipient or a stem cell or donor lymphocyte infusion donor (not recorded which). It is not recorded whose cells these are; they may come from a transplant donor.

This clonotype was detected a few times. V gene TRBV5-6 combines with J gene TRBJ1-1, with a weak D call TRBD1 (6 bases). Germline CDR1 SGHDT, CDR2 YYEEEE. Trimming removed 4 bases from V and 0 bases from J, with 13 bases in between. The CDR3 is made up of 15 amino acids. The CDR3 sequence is CASSPGGTLNTEAFF. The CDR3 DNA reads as TGTGCCAGCAGCCCCGGTGGGACACTGAACACTGAAGCTTTCTTT.

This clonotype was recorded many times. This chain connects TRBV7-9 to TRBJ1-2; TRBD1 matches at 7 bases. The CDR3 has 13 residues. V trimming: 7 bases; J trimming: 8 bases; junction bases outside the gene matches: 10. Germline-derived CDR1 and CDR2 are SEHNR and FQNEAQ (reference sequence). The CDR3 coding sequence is TGTGCCAGCACAACCGGGACAGCGAAGGGCTACACCTTC. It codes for CASTTGTAKGYTF.

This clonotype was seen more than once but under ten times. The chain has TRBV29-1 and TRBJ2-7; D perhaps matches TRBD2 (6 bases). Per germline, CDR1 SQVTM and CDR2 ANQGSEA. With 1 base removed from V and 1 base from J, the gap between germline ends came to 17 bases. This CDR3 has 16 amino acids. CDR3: CSVEGLPGLSSYEQYF. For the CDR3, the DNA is TGCAGCGTTGAAGGCCTTCCGGGACTCTCTTCCTACGAGCAGTACTTC.

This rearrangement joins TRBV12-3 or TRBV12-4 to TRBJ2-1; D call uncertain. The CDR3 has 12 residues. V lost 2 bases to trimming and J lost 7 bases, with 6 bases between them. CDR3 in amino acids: CASSLLGNEQFF. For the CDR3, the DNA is TGTGCCAGCAGTTTACTCGGGAATGAGCAGTTCTTC.

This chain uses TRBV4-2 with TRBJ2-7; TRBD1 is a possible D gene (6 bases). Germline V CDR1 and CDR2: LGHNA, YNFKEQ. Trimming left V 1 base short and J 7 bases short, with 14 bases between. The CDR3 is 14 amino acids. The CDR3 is CASSQGRGYWEQYF. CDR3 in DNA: TGTGCCAGCAGCCAAGGCAGGGGATACTGGGAGCAGTACTTC.

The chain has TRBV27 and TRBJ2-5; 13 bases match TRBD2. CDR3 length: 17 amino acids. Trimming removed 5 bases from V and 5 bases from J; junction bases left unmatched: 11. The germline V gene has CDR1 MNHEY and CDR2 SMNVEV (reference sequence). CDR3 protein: CASSRMGTSGIYETQYF. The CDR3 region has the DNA TGTGCCAGCAGTCGAATGGGGACTAGCGGGATTTACGAGACCCAGTACTTC.

CDR3 amino acids: CATRTSGINNEQFF. In DNA, the CDR3 is TGTGCCACCCGAACTAGCGGGATTAACAATGAGCAGTTCTTC. V gene TRBV3-1 combines with J gene TRBJ2-1, with 10 bases aligning to TRBD2. CDR1 is LGHDT and CDR2 is YNNKEL in the germline V gene (reference sequence). The CDR3 sequence is 14 residues long. V was clipped by 10 bases and J by 5 bases; unmatched bases: 8.

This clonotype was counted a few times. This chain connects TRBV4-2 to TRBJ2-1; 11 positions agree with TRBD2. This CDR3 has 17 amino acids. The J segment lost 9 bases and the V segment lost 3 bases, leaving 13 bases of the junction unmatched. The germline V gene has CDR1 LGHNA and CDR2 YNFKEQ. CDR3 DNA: TGTGCCAGCAGCCACCCCTTAGCGGGAGGGCCCCCGGTTGAGCAGTTCTTC. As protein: CASSHPLAGGPPVEQFF.

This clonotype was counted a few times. DNA for the CDR3: TGCGCCAGCAGCTACCGACAGTACCAAGAGACCCAGTACTTC. Its translation is CASSYRQYQETQYF. The V and J genes are TRBV4-1 and TRBJ2-5; possible D gene TRBD1, 5 bases. Trimming removed 5 bases at V and 0 bases at J, with 10 bases between. The germline V gene encodes CDR1 MGHRA and CDR2 YSYEKL. CDR3 length equals 14 residues.

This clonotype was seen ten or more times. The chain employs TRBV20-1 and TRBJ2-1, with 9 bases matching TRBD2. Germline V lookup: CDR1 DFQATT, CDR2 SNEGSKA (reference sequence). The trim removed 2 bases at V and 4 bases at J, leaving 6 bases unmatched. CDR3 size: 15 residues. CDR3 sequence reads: CSARFRLAVYNEQFF. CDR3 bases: TGCAGTGCTAGATTCCGACTAGCGGTATACAATGAGCAGTTCTTC.

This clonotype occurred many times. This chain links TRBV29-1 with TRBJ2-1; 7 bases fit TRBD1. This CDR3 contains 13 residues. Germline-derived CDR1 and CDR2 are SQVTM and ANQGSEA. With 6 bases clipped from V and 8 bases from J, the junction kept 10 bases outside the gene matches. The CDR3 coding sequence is TGCAGCGTGGTGACAGGGCTAATTGATGAGCAGTTCTTC. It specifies CSVVTGLIDEQFF.

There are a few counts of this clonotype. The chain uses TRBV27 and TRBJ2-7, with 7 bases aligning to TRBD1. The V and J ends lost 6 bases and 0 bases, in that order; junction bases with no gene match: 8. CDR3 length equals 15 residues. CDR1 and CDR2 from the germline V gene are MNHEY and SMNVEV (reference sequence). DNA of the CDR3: TGTGCCAGCAGCCCCGGACAGGCCACCTCCTACGAGCAGTACTTC. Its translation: CASSPGQATSYEQYF.